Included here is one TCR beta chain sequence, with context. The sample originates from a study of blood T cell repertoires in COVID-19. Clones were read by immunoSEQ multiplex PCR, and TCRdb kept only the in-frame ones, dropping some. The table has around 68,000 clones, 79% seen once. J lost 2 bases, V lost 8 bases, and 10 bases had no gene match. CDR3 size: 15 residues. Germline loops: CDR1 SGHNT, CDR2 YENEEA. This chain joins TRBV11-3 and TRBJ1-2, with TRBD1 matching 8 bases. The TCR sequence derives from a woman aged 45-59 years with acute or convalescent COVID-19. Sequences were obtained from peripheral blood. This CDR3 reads CASQIRTGINYGYTF. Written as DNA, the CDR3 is TGTGCCAGCCAGATCCGGACAGGGATAAACTATGGCTACACCTTC.